Shown below are 4 T cell receptor beta chains from a single sample sequenced in a study of beta chain features in type 1 diabetes. Findings and caveats of the study: For Type 1 diabetes patients, all four CD4+ subsets carried TCRB CDR3s that were moderately but significantly shorter.

Their antigen targets remain unknown. Sequencing targeted expressed TCRB transcripts, as all isolated RNA had been reverse transcribed. Generated by immunoSEQ multiplex PCR, the TCRdb table keeps only in-frame clones and is missing some. The table lists roughly 290,000 clones, 14% to 15% of them singletons, with roughly 0.015% in the top ten. Input material: naive CD4+ T cells from blood. The receptors stem from a man between 18 and 35 years old with type 1 diabetes.

This chain joins TRBV27 and TRBJ2-2; 8 nucleotides match TRBD1. The V and J ends lost 4 bases and 3 bases, in that order; junction bases with no gene match: 4. Germline-derived CDR1 and CDR2 are MNHEY and SMNVEV (reference sequence). This CDR3 spans 15 amino acids. The CDR3 bases are TGTGCCAGCAGTTCTGGACAGGGCGACACCGGGGAGCTGTTTTTT. Translated: CASSSGQGDTGELFF.

This clone was found a few times. The V gene is TRBV27, the J gene TRBJ2-3; 7 nucleotides match TRBD2. The CDR3 has 14 amino acids. J gave up 6 bases and V 5 bases, and 8 bases lay outside the gene matches. The V gene's germline CDR1 is MNHEY and CDR2 SMNVEV (reference sequence). CDR3 loop: CASSPLAGADTQYF. CDR3 DNA: TGTGCCAGCAGTCCCCTCGCGGGAGCTGATACGCAGTATTTT.

This chain joins TRBV7-9 and TRBJ2-7, with D tentatively TRBD1 (7 bases). Germline CDR1 is SEHNR and CDR2 is FQNEAQ (reference sequence). Trimming shortened V by 5 bases and J by 5 bases, and 19 bases separated the two germline ends. The CDR3 spans 15 residues. DNA of the CDR3: TGTGCCAGCAGCCCCACCGGGACAGCGGGCGACGAGCAGTACTTC. It translates to CASSPTGTAGDEQYF.

This chain uses TRBV18 with TRBJ2-7, with 8 bases fitting TRBD1. Germline V lookup: CDR1 KGHSH, CDR2 LQKENI. After removal of 5 bases from V and 4 bases from J, the junction contained 4 bases not matched to a gene. CDR3 length equals 13 residues. The CDR3, as DNA: TGTGCCAGCTCAGAGGACAGGGCATACGAGCAGTACTTC. Its protein product is CASSEDRAYEQYF.